This T cell receptor beta chain was sequenced for a study of cytomegalovirus exposure and HLA in healthy donors. Study-wide background: From 170 million or so T cells, an earlier analysis saw 110 million or so unique TCR beta sequences. A data release that came early held tens of millions of unique TCRs from HLA-typed donors.

PCR involved 60 Vbeta and 13 Jbeta primers. Produced via immunoSEQ multiplex PCR; TCRdb's table is partial and in-frame only. Altogether approximately 200,000 clones are present, 75% to 85% being singletons, with the ten largest covering approximately 2.4%. The study, taken as a whole, reports: Among the CMV-associated chains, three were confirmed in vitro as specific for CMV antigens. What a later analysis showed was that several of the most significant clusters appeared linked to common viral pathogens.

This CDR3 has 16 residues. Trimming pared 4 bases from V and 1 base from J, leaving 17 bases between. Germline V gives CDR1 SGHRS, CDR2 YFSETQ. On this clone itself: Its antigen is unidentified.

This sequence originates from a woman between 45 and 60 years old in good health and CMV-seronegative. J is TRBJ1-1 and V is TRBV5-1; D ambiguous. The sample comprised PBMCs. In DNA form, the CDR3 reads TGCGCCAGCAGCCGCGGGGAGGCCCTCGGGAACACTGAAGCTTTCTTT. It translates to CASSRGEALGNTEAFF.